The 10 T cell receptor beta chains below were found in one sample sequenced in a study of blood T cell repertoires in COVID-19. Sequencing was performed with immunoSEQ multiplex PCR; in TCRdb, only in-frame clones are kept and a portion is missing. The sample consists of roughly 70,000 clones, 75% to 95% of them appearing once. The sample taken for sequencing was peripheral blood. Every receptor here comes from a human donor with active COVID-19. The donor label of this sample is uncertain.

J is TRBJ1-4 and V is TRBV7-2, with 9 nucleotides matching TRBD1. The CDR3 totals 16 residues. In germline, CDR1 is SGHTA, CDR2 FQGNSA. The V gene end was trimmed by 5 bases and the J gene end by 8 bases; junction bases not matched to a gene: 12. The CDR3: CASSSYASGTGEKLFF. In DNA, the CDR3 is TGTGCCAGCAGCAGCTACGCGTCCGGGACAGGGGAAAAACTGTTTTTT.

The rearrangement links TRBV7-2 to TRBJ2-7, with 7 bases that match TRBD2. Trimming removed 4 bases from V and 6 bases from J; junction bases left unmatched: 15. From germline, CDR1 is SGHTA and CDR2 FQGNSA. The CDR3 loop spans 16 amino acids. The CDR3 DNA is TGTGCCAGCAGCTCCCAATCGGCGGGAGTTTCACGCGAGCAGTACTTC. This translates into CASSSQSAGVSREQYF.

In nucleotides, the CDR3 is TGTGCCAGTAGTTACAGGGATTACGGCTACACCTTC. The encoded protein is CASSYRDYGYTF. The chain joins TRBV19 to TRBJ1-2, with a weak D call TRBD1 (6 bases). The CDR3 is 12 amino acids. Trimming removed 5 bases from V and 8 bases from J, with 12 bases in between. The germline V gene has CDR1 LNHDA and CDR2 SQIVND (reference sequence).

This clone was seen more than once but under ten times. The chain employs TRBV15 and TRBJ2-2; TRBD1 matches 9 bases. Trimming took 4 bases from V and 6 from J; bases not matched to a gene: 3. CDR1 and CDR2 (germline): LNHNV, YYDKDF (reference sequence). This CDR3 spans 14 amino acids. CDR3 nucleotide sequence: TGTGCCACCAGCACCCGGGACAGGGCCGGGGAGCTGTTTTTT. This translates into CATSTRDRAGELFF.

The chain couples TRBV23-1 to TRBJ2-5; 9 bases line up with TRBD1. TRBV23-1 is noted as an ORF with a role that remains uncertain. Trimming at V came to 0 bases and at J to 2 bases, leaving 7 bases not matched to a gene. CDR3 length: 17 residues. This CDR3 is CASSQSLGQGKQETQYF. In DNA form, the CDR3 reads TGCGCCAGCAGTCAATCCCTGGGACAGGGCAAACAAGAGACCCAGTACTTC.

V usage is TRBV4-1 and J usage is TRBJ1-6; a weak D match, TRBD1 (6 bases). Germline assignment: CDR1 MGHRA and CDR2 YSYEKL. With 1 base removed from V and 5 bases from J, the gap between germline ends came to 15 bases. This CDR3 is 17 amino acids long. The CDR3 DNA sequence: TGCGCCAGCAGCCAAGGGGACAACGGGTTAAATAATTCACCCCTCCACTTT. It specifies CASSQGDNGLNNSPLHF.

CDR3 in amino acids: CASSSLGRAEKLFF. Written as DNA, the CDR3 is TGTGCCAGCAGTTCCCTTGGGAGGGCCGAAAAACTGTTTTTT. This rearrangement joins TRBV6-2 or TRBV6-3 to TRBJ1-4; D unresolved. Germline CDR1 reads MNHEY; CDR2 reads SVGEGT. This CDR3 is 14 amino acids long. V dropped 4 bases and J dropped 8 bases, with 14 bases sitting between them.

Only one count was recorded for this clone. The gene calls are TRBV6-6 and TRBJ2-3, with TRBD1 as a possible D gene (6 bases). The CDR3 contains 15 residues. Trimming removed 2 bases at V and 0 bases at J, with 9 bases between. Per the germline V gene, CDR1 is MNHNY and CDR2 is SVGAGI (reference sequence). As DNA, the CDR3 is TGTGCCAGCAGTTACCGAGGACAGAGCACAGATACGCAGTATTTT. This translates into CASSYRGQSTDTQYF.

V usage is TRBV7-2 and J usage is TRBJ2-7; TRBD1 matches at 11 bases. The germline V gene has CDR1 SGHTA and CDR2 FQGNSA. V trimming: 5 bases; J trimming: 7 bases; junction bases outside the gene matches: 7. This CDR3 spans 14 amino acids. The CDR3 sequence is CASSPRDRGNEQYF. In DNA form, the CDR3 reads TGTGCCAGCAGCCCAAGGGACAGGGGGAATGAGCAGTACTTC.

The chain employs TRBV12-5 and TRBJ1-2; 8 bases align to TRBD1. Germline CDR1 and CDR2: LGHNT and FRNRAP. The trim removed 0 bases at V and 7 bases at J, leaving 10 bases unmatched. The CDR3 covers 16 residues. The CDR3 sequence is CASGLVIGTGFSGYTF. CDR3 nucleotide sequence: TGTGCTAGTGGTTTGGTAATCGGGACAGGTTTTAGTGGCTACACCTTC.